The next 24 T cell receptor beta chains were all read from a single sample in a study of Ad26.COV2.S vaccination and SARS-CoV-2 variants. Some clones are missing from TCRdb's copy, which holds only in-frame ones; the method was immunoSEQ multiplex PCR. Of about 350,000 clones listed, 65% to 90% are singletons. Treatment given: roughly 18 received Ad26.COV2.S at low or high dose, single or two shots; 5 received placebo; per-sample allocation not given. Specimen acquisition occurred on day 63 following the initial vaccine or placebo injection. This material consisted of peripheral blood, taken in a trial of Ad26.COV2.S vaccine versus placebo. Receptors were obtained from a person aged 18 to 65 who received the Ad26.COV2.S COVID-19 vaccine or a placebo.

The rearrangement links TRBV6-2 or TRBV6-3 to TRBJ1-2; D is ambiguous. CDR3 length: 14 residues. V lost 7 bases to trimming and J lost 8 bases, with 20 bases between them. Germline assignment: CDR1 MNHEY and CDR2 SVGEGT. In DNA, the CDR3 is TGTGCCAGCACCCCTTCCCGACTCATCAAGGGCTACACCTTC. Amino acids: CASTPSRLIKGYTF.

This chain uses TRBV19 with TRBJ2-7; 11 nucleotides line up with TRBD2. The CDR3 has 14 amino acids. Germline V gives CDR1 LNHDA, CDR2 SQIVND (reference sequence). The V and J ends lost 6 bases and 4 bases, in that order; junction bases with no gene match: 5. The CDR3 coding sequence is TGTGCCAGTAGCACTAGCGGGAGCTCGTACGAGCAGTACTTC. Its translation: CASSTSGSSYEQYF.

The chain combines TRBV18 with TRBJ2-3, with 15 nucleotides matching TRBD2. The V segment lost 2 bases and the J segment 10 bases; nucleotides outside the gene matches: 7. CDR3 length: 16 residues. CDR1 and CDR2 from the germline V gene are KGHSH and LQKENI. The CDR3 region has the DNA TGTGCCAGCTCACCAGCCCCGGGACTAGCGGGAGGTTCGCAGTATTTT. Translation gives CASSPAPGLAGGSQYF. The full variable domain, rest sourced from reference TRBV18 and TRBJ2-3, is NAGVMQNPRHLVRRRGQEARLRCSPMKGHSHVYWYRQLPEEGLKFMVYLQKENIIDESGMPKERFSAEFPKEGPSILRIQQVVRGDSAAYFCASSPAPGLAGGSQYFGPGTRLTVL.

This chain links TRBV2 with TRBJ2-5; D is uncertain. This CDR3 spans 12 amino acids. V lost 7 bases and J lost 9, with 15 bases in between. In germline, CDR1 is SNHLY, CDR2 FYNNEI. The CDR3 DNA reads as TGTGCCAGCACCGAATTTGGATGGGCCCAGTACTTC. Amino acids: CASTEFGWAQYF.

The CDR3 region is CASSAGTFDEAFF. As DNA, the CDR3 is TGTGCCAGCAGCGCCGGGACATTCGATGAAGCTTTCTTT. V usage is TRBV9 and J usage is TRBJ1-1; D is perhaps TRBD1 (6 bases). Germline V gene data show CDR1 as SGDLS and CDR2 as YYNGEE. CDR3 length: 13 residues. V was clipped by 3 bases and J by 7 bases, with 13 bases between them.

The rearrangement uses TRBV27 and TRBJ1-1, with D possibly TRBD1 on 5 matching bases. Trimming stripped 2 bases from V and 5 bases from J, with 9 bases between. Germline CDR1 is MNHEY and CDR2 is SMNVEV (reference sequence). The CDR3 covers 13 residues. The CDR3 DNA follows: TGTGCCAGCAGTTTAAACCCAGGGACTGAAGCTTTCTTT. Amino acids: CASSLNPGTEAFF.

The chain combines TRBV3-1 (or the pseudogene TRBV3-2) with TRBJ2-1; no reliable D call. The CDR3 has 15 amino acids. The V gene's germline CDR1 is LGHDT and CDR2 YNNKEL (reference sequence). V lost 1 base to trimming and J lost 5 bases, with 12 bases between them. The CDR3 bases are TGTGCCAGCAGCCAAGGAGTGATAACGGACAATGAGCAGTTCTTC. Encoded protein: CASSQGVITDNEQFF.

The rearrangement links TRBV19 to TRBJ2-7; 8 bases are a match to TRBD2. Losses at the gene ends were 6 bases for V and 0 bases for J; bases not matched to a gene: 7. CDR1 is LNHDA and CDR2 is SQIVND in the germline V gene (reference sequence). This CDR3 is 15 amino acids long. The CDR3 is CASRDLAGSSYEQYF. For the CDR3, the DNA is TGTGCCAGTAGAGACTTAGCGGGAAGCTCCTACGAGCAGTACTTC.

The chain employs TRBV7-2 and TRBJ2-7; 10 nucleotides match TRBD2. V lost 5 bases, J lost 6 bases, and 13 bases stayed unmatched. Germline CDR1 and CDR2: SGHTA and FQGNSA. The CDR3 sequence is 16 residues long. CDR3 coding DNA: TGTGCCAGCAGCCACTCCTCTAGCGGGAGAACGGGCGAGCAGTACTTC. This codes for CASSHSSSGRTGEQYF.

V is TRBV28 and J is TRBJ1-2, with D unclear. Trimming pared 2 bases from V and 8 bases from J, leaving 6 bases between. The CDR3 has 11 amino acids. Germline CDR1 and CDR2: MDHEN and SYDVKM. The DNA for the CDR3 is TGTGCCAGCAGTTTAGGCCTGGGCTACACCTTC. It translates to CASSLGLGYTF.

The CDR3 nucleotides are TGTGCCAGCACCTTTGGGGGACAAAGTTATGGCTACACCTTC. Its translation is CASTFGGQSYGYTF. The rearrangement links TRBV7-9 to TRBJ1-2; weak D call: TRBD1 (6 bases). Germline CDR1 is SEHNR and CDR2 is FQNEAQ (reference sequence). V was cut by 7 bases and J by 5 bases, with 17 bases left in between. The CDR3 has 14 amino acids.

CDR3 DNA: TGTGCCAGCAGCGTTGCGCTAGCGGGAACCTACGAGCAGTACTTC. Translated: CASSVALAGTYEQYF. The chain combines TRBV9 with TRBJ2-7; 9 bases are shared with TRBD2. CDR1 is SGDLS and CDR2 is YYNGEE in the germline V gene. CDR3 length equals 15 residues. Trimming took 2 bases from V and 2 from J; bases not matched to a gene: 5.

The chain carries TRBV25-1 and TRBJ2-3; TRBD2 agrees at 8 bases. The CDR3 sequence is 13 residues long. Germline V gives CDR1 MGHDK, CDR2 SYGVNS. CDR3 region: CALSGRGTDTQYF. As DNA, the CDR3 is TGTGCTCTGTCCGGGAGGGGGACAGATACGCAGTATTTT.

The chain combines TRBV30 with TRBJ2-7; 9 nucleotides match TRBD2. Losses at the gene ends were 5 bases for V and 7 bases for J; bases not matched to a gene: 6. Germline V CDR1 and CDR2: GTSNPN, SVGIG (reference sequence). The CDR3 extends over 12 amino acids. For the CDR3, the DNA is TGTGCCTGGGGGGGAAGCGGGAGGGAGCAGTACTTC. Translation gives CAWGGSGREQYF.

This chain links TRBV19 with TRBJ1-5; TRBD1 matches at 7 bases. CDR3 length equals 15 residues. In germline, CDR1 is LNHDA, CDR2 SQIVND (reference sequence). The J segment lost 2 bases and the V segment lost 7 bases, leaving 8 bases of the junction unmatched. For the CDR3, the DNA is TGTGCCAGTACCTTCTTCAGGGGGGGCAATCAGCCCCAGCATTTT. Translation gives CASTFFRGGNQPQHF. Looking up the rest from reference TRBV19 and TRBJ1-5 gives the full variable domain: DGGITQSPKYLFRKEGQNVTLSCEQNLNHDAMYWYRQDPGQGLRLIYYSQIVNDFQKGDIAEGYSVSREKKESFPLTVTSAQKNPTAFYLCASTFFRGGNQPQHFGDGTRLSIL.

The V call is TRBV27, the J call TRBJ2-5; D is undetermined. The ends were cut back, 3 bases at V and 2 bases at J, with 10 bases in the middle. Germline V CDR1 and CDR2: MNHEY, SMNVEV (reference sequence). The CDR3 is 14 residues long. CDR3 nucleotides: TGTGCCAGCAGTTTTAGGGCGGCACAAGAGACCCAGTACTTC. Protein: CASSFRAAQETQYF.

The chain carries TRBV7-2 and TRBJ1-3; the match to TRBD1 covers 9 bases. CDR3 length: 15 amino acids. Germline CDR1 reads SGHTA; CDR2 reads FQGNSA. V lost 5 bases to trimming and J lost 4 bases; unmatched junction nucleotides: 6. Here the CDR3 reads CASSVGQGVGNTIYF. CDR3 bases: TGTGCCAGCAGCGTGGGACAGGGCGTAGGAAACACCATATATTTT.

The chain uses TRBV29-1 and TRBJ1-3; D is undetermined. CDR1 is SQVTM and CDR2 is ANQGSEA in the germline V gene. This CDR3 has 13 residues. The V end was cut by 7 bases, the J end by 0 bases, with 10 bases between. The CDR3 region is CSGRPASGNTIYF. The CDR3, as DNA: TGCAGCGGGAGACCTGCCTCTGGAAACACCATATATTTT.

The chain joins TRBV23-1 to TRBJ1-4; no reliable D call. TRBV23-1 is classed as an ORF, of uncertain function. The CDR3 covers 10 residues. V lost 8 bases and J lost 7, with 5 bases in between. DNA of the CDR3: TGCGCCAGCGCCCTTGAAAAACTGTTTTTT. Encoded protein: CASALEKLFF.

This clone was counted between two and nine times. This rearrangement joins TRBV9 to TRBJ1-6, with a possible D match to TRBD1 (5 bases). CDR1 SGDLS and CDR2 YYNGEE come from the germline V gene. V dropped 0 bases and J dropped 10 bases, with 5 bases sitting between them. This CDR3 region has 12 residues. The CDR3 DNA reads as TGTGCCAGCAGCGTAGGGGACTCACCCCTCCACTTT. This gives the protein CASSVGDSPLHF.

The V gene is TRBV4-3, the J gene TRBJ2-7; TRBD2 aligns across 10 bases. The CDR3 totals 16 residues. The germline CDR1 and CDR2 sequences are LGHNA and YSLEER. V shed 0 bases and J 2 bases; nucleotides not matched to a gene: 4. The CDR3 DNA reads TGCGCCAGCAGCCAAGATGCACTAGCGGGAACCTACGAGCAGTACTTC. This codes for CASSQDALAGTYEQYF.

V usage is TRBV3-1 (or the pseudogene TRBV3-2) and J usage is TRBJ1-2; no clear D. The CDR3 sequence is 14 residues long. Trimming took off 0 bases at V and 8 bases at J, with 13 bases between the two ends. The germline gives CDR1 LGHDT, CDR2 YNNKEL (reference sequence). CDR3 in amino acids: CASSQDWVGWGYTF. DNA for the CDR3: TGTGCCAGCAGCCAAGATTGGGTAGGATGGGGCTACACCTTC.

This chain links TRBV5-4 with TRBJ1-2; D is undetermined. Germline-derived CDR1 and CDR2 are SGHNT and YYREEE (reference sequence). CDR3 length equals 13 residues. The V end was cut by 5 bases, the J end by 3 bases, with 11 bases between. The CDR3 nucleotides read TGTGCCAGCAGTAGTGGTGGGGACTATGGCTACACCTTC. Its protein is CASSSGGDYGYTF.

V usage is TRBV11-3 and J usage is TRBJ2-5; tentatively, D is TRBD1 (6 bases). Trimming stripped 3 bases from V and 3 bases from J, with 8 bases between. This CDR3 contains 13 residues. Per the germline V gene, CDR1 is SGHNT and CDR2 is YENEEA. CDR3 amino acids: CASSLDSKETQYF. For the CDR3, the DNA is TGTGCCAGCAGCTTGGACAGTAAAGAGACCCAGTACTTC.